This T cell receptor (beta chain) was recorded in a study of response to subunit inactivated influenza vaccine (dated by TCRdb to the late 2010s). Broadly, across the study: The study used deep quantitative T cell receptor repertoire profiling to track responses to a trivalent subunit inactivated influenza vaccine.

Many counts were recorded for this clonotype. Its antigen is still unknown. No clone much larger than this one lies a single base away; base qualities are absent. The investigation overall reported the following: According to the authors, only a limited number of new T cells may be recruited by each seasonal influenza vaccination.

CDR1 MDHEN and CDR2 SYDVKM were looked up in the germline V gene. Measured from the cysteine to the phenylalanine, the CDR3 is 15 residues long. The entry retains the CDR3 DNA only, 45 bases that are in frame from base 1. Germline trimming amounts to 3 bases on V and 3 bases on J, with 5 as the count of junction bases outside the gene matches. Library preparation used RT-PCR. These reads were obtained on an Illumina HiSeq 2500. The raw public data were reprocessed by TCRdb itself: fastp quality trimming at Q25, MiXCR clonotype calling, in-frame beta chains only. Every CDR3 protein is listed once, alongside the most common genes and DNA of its rows. In all, the sample holds around 790,000 distinct CDR3 sequences, and 21% of those were seen once. About a tenth of the sample rests with the top ten.

This clonotype was sampled from a man over 45 who received an inactivated influenza vaccine. Donor details come from another sample of the same person, matched by shared clones. The source material was PBMCs from blood, sampled more than 4 days after vaccination. The chain links TRBV28 with TRBJ2-1; 7 bases in the junction line up with TRBD2. The DNA sequence follows: TGTGCCAGCAGTTTCCCTAGCGGAGACTACAATGAGCAGTTCTTC. Translated, it gives CASSFPSGDYNEQFF. Extended through the reference TRBV28 and TRBJ2-1 proteins, this CDR3 yields the full variable domain: DVKVTQSSRYLVKRTGEKVFLECVQDMDHENMFWYRQDPGLGLRLIYFSYDVKMKEKGDIPEGYSVSREKKERFSLILESASTNQTSMYLCASSFPSGDYNEQFFGPGTRLTVL.